The T cell receptor (beta chain) under discussion was sequenced for a study of identical twins. Whole-study results and caveats: The study based its conclusions on cross-sectional statistical analysis and did not follow the same donors. Beta out-of-frame sequences showed weaker excess sharing between twins. For monozygotic twins, models underestimated out-of-frame TCR alpha sharing.

This CDR3 has 17 amino acids. Per the germline V gene, CDR1 is SGHNT and CDR2 is YYREEE (reference sequence). Trimming pared 9 bases from V and 5 bases from J, leaving 30 bases between. cDNA carried unique molecular identifiers, and a universal primer site was added by template switching. From the 5' RACE reads, TCRdb called clonotypes with MiXCR, one entry per CDR3 protein. The table lists roughly 1.6 million distinct CDR3 sequences, less than 40% of them singletons. As concerns this clonotype: Its antigen is still unknown.

The sequence came from a newborn girl in good health. The sample taken for sequencing was cord blood. The chain joins TRBV5-4 to TRBJ2-7; D may be TRBD1 or TRBD2 (7 bases each). CDR3 DNA sequence: TGTGCCATCGGGACAGACCATACTAGCGTGAATTGGGACGAGCAGTACTTC. Protein sequence: CAIGTDHTSVNWDEQYF.